One sample yielded the 24 T cell receptor beta chains listed below, sequenced in a study of shared clonotypes between healthy human individuals. Assay: immunoSEQ multiplex PCR; the TCRdb copy retains only in-frame clones and omits some. The table shows some 95,000 clones, with 68% occurring only once. Sequenced sample: memory CD8+ T cells sorted from blood. Sample subset: CD45RO+ cells pooled with CCR7-negative TemRA cells. These receptors originate from a young man in good health.

The chain couples TRBV5-1 to TRBJ2-2, with D uncertain. V lost 4 bases to trimming and J lost 0 bases, with 7 bases between them. The CDR3 spans 14 residues. Germline CDR1 is SGHRS and CDR2 is YFSETQ. The CDR3 DNA reads TGCGCCAGCAGCCAGACAACGAACACCGGGGAGCTGTTTTTT. This gives the protein CASSQTTNTGELFF.

This chain joins TRBV29-1 and TRBJ2-3; 9 bases are shared with TRBD2. CDR1 is SQVTM and CDR2 is ANQGSEA in the germline V gene. V was clipped by 4 bases and J by 1 base; unmatched bases: 9. The CDR3 is 16 amino acids. The CDR3 reads CSVAGSGGVGTDTQYF. The CDR3 coding sequence is TGCAGCGTTGCGGGTAGCGGGGGCGTGGGCACAGATACGCAGTATTTT.

To note about this clone: The germline gene is not matched at one end of the junction; a read error may be the cause. The genes are TRBV29-1 and TRBJ1-1, with a possible D match to TRBD1 (5 bases). The CDR3 totals 12 residues. CDR1 and CDR2 (germline): SQVTM, ANQGSEA. CDR3 in amino acids: CSVQDRNTEAFF. CDR3 coding DNA: TGCAGCGTTCAAGACAGGAACACTGAAGCTTTCTTT.

This chain links TRBV5-4 with TRBJ2-7; D is perhaps TRBD2 (5 bases). The CDR3 consists of 11 residues. Germline CDR1 SGHNT, CDR2 YYREEE (reference sequence). V was clipped by 2 bases and J by 7 bases, with 7 bases between them. Here the CDR3 reads CASSFGGEQYF. The DNA of the CDR3 is TGTGCCAGCAGCTTTGGCGGGGAGCAGTACTTC.

The chain recombines TRBV7-8 with TRBJ1-3; D might be TRBD1 (5 bases). V was pared by 5 bases and J by 0 bases, with 11 bases between. The CDR3 extends over 15 amino acids. Germline V gives CDR1 SGHVS, CDR2 FQNEAQ. The CDR3: CASSPLQVSGNTIYF. As DNA, the CDR3 is TGTGCCAGCAGCCCACTACAGGTCTCTGGAAACACCATATATTTT.

This rearrangement joins TRBV19 to TRBJ2-1; D ambiguous. V gave up 5 bases and J gave up 9 bases, with 14 bases separating them. Germline V lookup: CDR1 LNHDA, CDR2 SQIVND (reference sequence). The CDR3 loop spans 13 amino acids. The CDR3: CASSPPPFFEQFF. The CDR3 nucleotides read TGTGCCAGTAGTCCACCCCCGTTCTTTGAGCAGTTCTTC.

The gene calls are TRBV27 and TRBJ1-1; D is undetermined. Germline V gene sequence: CDR1 MNHEY, CDR2 SMNVEV (reference sequence). This CDR3 contains 13 residues. Between the trimmed V and J ends, which lost 1 base and 0 bases, there was a span of 3 bases. DNA of the CDR3: TGTGCCAGCAGTTTATTGGTGAACACTGAAGCTTTCTTT. Residues: CASSLLVNTEAFF.

V gene TRBV6-4 combines with J gene TRBJ2-1, with no clear D. V dropped 3 bases and J dropped 0 bases, with 12 bases sitting between them. Germline assignment: CDR1 MRHNA and CDR2 SNTAGT. This CDR3 has 16 residues. The DNA for the CDR3 is TGTGCCAGCAGTGAAACGCGGAAGAGCTCCTACAATGAGCAGTTCTTC. It translates to CASSETRKSSYNEQFF.

V and J are TRBV19 and TRBJ2-4; 8 nucleotides match TRBD1. Per the germline V gene, CDR1 is LNHDA and CDR2 is SQIVND (reference sequence). The V and J ends lost 9 bases and 2 bases, in that order; junction bases with no gene match: 9. The CDR3 is 15 residues long. The CDR3 loop reads CASMTGVGPKNIQYF. CDR3 coding DNA: TGTGCCAGCATGACAGGGGTGGGACCCAAAAACATTCAGTACTTC.

This clone was seen a single time. The chain combines TRBV6-6 with TRBJ1-3, with D unclear. The CDR3 extends over 14 amino acids. V lost 6 bases to trimming and J lost 10 bases, with 19 bases between them. The V gene's germline CDR1 is MNHNY and CDR2 SVGAGI (reference sequence). The CDR3 reads CASSAGGPPSTIYF. CDR3 sequence (DNA): TGTGCCAGCAGCGCCGGAGGCCCCCCCTCAACCATATATTTT.

Only a few counts were recorded for this clone. This sequence joins TRBV5-6 and TRBJ2-1, with 8 bases fitting TRBD1. The CDR3 runs to 14 residues. V dropped 5 bases and J dropped 4; count of bases not matched to a gene: 5. Germline V lookup: CDR1 SGHDT, CDR2 YYEEEE. The CDR3 region is CASSRGTGYNEQFF. The CDR3 DNA reads as TGTGCCAGCAGTCGCGGGACAGGTTACAATGAGCAGTTCTTC.

The V gene is TRBV5-1, the J gene TRBJ2-2; TRBD2 matches 14 bases. V gave up 4 bases and J gave up 6 bases; unmatched junction bases: 8. In germline, CDR1 is SGHRS, CDR2 YFSETQ. CDR3 size: 17 residues. CDR3 sequence: CASSGGLAGVGSGELFF. In nucleotides, the CDR3 is TGCGCCAGCAGCGGGGGACTAGCGGGAGTAGGGTCCGGGGAGCTGTTTTTT.

The chain is built from TRBV11-2 and TRBJ1-2; D is unresolved. The CDR3 runs to 12 residues. Germline loops: CDR1 SGHAT, CDR2 FQNNGV. V lost 2 bases and J 1 base, leaving 2 bases between the germline ends. The CDR3 bases are TGTGCCAGCAGCTTATATAACTATGGCTACACCTTC. Its protein is CASSLYNYGYTF. The entire variable domain, with the rest obtained from reference TRBV11-2 and TRBJ1-2, is as follows: EAGVAQSPRYKIIEKRQSVAFWCNPISGHATLYWYQQILGQGPKLLIQFQNNGVVDDSQLPKDRFSAERLKGVDSTLKIQPAKLEDSAVYLCASSLYNYGYTFGSGTRLTVV.

The V call is TRBV10-3, the J call TRBJ1-2, with D possibly matching TRBD1 (6 bases). This CDR3 is built from 14 residues. CDR1 is ENHRY, CDR2 SYGVKD, per germline. Trimming removed 10 bases at V and 2 bases at J, with 17 bases between. The CDR3 sequence: CATTHGGGNYGYTF. CDR3 sequence (DNA): TGTGCCACTACACATGGGGGCGGGAACTATGGCTACACCTTC.

The rearrangement links TRBV6-6 to TRBJ2-3; tentative D call: TRBD2 (5 bases). V lost 0 bases to trimming and J lost 0 bases, with 10 bases between them. CDR1 and CDR2 from the germline V gene are MNHNY and SVGAGI (reference sequence). CDR3 length: 16 amino acids. CDR3 sequence (DNA): TGTGCCAGCAGTTACTCAACGGGATGGAGCACAGATACGCAGTATTTT. Protein product: CASSYSTGWSTDTQYF.

The chain uses TRBV6-5 and TRBJ2-1, with TRBD2 matching 9 bases. The CDR3 is 15 residues long. Germline loops: CDR1 MNHEY, CDR2 SVGAGI. V lost 5 bases to trimming and J lost 4 bases; unmatched junction nucleotides: 6. CDR3 protein: CASSPSSGKYNEQFF. The CDR3 nucleotides are TGTGCCAGCAGTCCTTCTAGCGGGAAGTACAATGAGCAGTTCTTC.

This clone was seen only a few times. The chain employs TRBV19 and TRBJ1-2; no clear D gene. The CDR3 sequence is 14 residues long. In germline, CDR1 is LNHDA, CDR2 SQIVND (reference sequence). V lost 6 bases, J lost 12 bases, and 23 bases lay in between. The CDR3 loop reads CASSLFGEPLVNTF. The DNA of the CDR3 is TGTGCCAGTAGCCTTTTTGGGGAGCCACTGGTGAACACCTTC.

In the case of this clone: A far bigger clonotype differs at one base, so this is likely a read error. The chain joins TRBV6-5 to TRBJ2-7; D gene uncertain. The length of the CDR3 is 13 residues. CDR1 and CDR2 from the germline V gene are MNHEY and SVGAGI. The CDR3 loop reads CTSSSVGSYEQYF. CDR3 coding DNA: TGTACCAGCAGCTCCGTCGGCTCCTACGAGCAGTACTTC.

The rearrangement joins TRBV5-4 to TRBJ2-6; D remains ambiguous. The CDR3 extends over 16 amino acids. Germline assignment: CDR1 SGHNT and CDR2 YYREEE (reference sequence). The V end was cut by 1 base, the J end by 0 bases, with 8 bases between. The CDR3 bases are TGTGCCAGCAGCTTGTTCTCCGCCTCTGGGGCCAACGTCCTGACTTTC. It yields the protein CASSLFSASGANVLTF.

The chain is built from TRBV7-2 and TRBJ2-5; no firm D call. CDR1 and CDR2 from the germline V gene are SGHTA and FQGNSA. CDR3 length equals 15 residues. V lost 1 base to trimming and J lost 2 bases, with 11 bases between them. CDR3 sequence reads: CASSLVLGRQETQYF. The DNA of the CDR3 is TGTGCCAGCAGCTTAGTTCTCGGACGTCAAGAGACCCAGTACTTC.

The chain recombines TRBV14 with TRBJ2-7, with no clear D. CDR3 length: 15 amino acids. Per germline, CDR1 SGHDN and CDR2 FVKESK. The germline V and J ends were trimmed by 4 bases and 0 bases, with 13 bases remaining between them. CDR3: CASSPRWANSYEQYF. The CDR3 DNA sequence: TGTGCCAGCAGCCCCCGATGGGCGAACTCCTACGAGCAGTACTTC.

This clone has just one count. This chain connects TRBV7-9 to TRBJ1-2; D is unclear. The CDR3 is made up of 13 amino acids. Germline V gene lookup returns CDR1 SEHNR and CDR2 FQNEAQ (reference sequence). V was pared by 2 bases and J by 9 bases, with 13 bases between. CDR3: CASSLMTAGSYTF. The CDR3 bases are TGTGCCAGCAGCTTAATGACTGCGGGGAGCTACACCTTC.

V gene TRBV18 combines with J gene TRBJ2-5; D call uncertain. The V gene's germline CDR1 is KGHSH and CDR2 LQKENI. With 3 bases removed from V and 6 bases from J, the gap between germline ends came to 11 bases. The CDR3 is 13 amino acids. CDR3 residues: CASSPAGEKTQYF. The CDR3 nucleotides read TGTGCCAGCTCACCCGCAGGTGAGAAGACCCAGTACTTC.

This chain uses TRBV6-1 with TRBJ2-7; D is unresolved. CDR1 is MNHNS and CDR2 is SASEGT in the germline V gene. Deletions cut 6 bases from V and 4 bases from J, with 10 bases between. The CDR3 is 12 amino acids. CDR3 in DNA: TGTGCCAGCAGCGGAGACGGTTACGAGCAGTACTTC. Amino acids: CASSGDGYEQYF.